The 6 T cell receptor beta chains below all came from one sample that was sequenced in a study of human T cells and chemical hapten exposure. Using its own MiXCR run on the RACE reads, TCRdb lists one record per CDR3 protein. The profile covers about 43,000 distinct CDR3 sequences, with 3% to 4% appearing a single time and under 8.5% taken by the ten largest. Noted time point: patch test 2, 6 weeks after DPC sensitization. Treatment in this sample: therapeutic diphenylcyclopropenone sensitization with weekly scalp DPC. The sample was whole blood, taken in connection with sensitization to the hapten diphenylcyclopropenone (DPC). These receptors originate from a man between 40 and 49 years old with alopecia areata. Some clones in this sample may be carry-over from other donors' samples.

In its sample, this clonotype was seen a few times. This chain joins TRBV6-2 or TRBV6-3 and TRBJ2-7; the D gene is possibly TRBD2 (5 bases). This CDR3 region has 15 residues. The ends were cut back, 5 bases at V and 4 bases at J, with 18 bases in the middle. CDR1 and CDR2 from the germline V gene are MNHEY and SVGEGT. The CDR3 sequence is CASSGLRERSYEQYF. In DNA form, the CDR3 reads TGTGCCAGCAGTGGATTGAGGGAGAGGTCGTACGAGCAGTACTTC.

This clonotype was recorded at least ten times. The chain uses TRBV7-2 and TRBJ2-3; 7 bases line up with TRBD2. The CDR3 is 14 amino acids. Looked up from germline, CDR1 is SGHTA and CDR2 is FQGNSA. Trimming removed 5 bases from V and 0 bases from J; junction bases left unmatched: 2. Here the CDR3 reads CASSDSGSTDTQYF. The DNA for the CDR3 is TGTGCCAGCAGCGATAGCGGGAGCACAGATACGCAGTATTTT. Full variable domain (missing parts from reference TRBV7-2 and TRBJ2-3): GAGVSQSPSNKVTEKGKDVELRCDPISGHTALYWYRQSLGQGLEFLIYFQGNSAPDKSGLPSDRFSAERTGGSVSTLTIQRTQQEDSAVYLCASSDSGSTDTQYFGPGTRLTVL.

This clonotype occurred many times. The rearrangement links TRBV20-1 to TRBJ1-1, with 7 nucleotides matching TRBD1. Germline CDR1 DFQATT, CDR2 SNEGSKA (reference sequence). With V trimmed by 3 bases and J by 0 bases, 7 bases remained unmatched. This CDR3 spans 15 amino acids. For the CDR3, the DNA is TGCAGTGCTAGCTCCATGACAGGGATGAACACTGAAGCTTTCTTT. Protein product: CSASSMTGMNTEAFF.

In this sample, this clonotype turned up many times. The chain carries TRBV20-1 and TRBJ2-3; TRBD1 aligns across 8 bases. The CDR3 loop spans 12 amino acids. Trimming cost V 8 bases and J 6 bases; bases outside gene matches: 7. The V gene's germline CDR1 is DFQATT and CDR2 SNEGSKA (reference sequence). The chain's CDR3 is CSYQGAEDTQYF. CDR3 DNA: TGCAGTTACCAGGGGGCGGAGGATACGCAGTATTTT.

This clonotype was seen repeatedly, ten times or more. This rearrangement joins TRBV9 to TRBJ2-1, with TRBD1 matching 7 bases. Germline loops: CDR1 SGDLS, CDR2 YYNGEE. V gave up 0 bases and J gave up 7 bases; unmatched junction bases: 19. The CDR3 has 19 amino acids. The CDR3 loop is CASSVGGGGRSSLGNEQFF. CDR3 sequence (DNA): TGTGCCAGCAGCGTAGGAGGGGGCGGACGATCATCATTGGGGAATGAGCAGTTCTTC.

The sample holds many counts of this clonotype. This rearrangement joins TRBV2 to TRBJ1-1, with unresolved D. The CDR3 totals 12 residues. Germline loops: CDR1 SNHLY, CDR2 FYNNEI. V was trimmed by 7 bases and J by 5 bases, leaving 11 bases between them. CDR3 residues: CASKSPVTEAFF. The CDR3 DNA reads TGTGCCAGCAAAAGCCCCGTTACTGAAGCTTTCTTT.